This passage covers 29 T cell receptor beta chains from one sample sequenced in a study of blood T cell repertoires in COVID-19. Profiling relied on immunoSEQ multiplex PCR, and the TCRdb table lists in-frame clones only, not all of them. The table has 200,000 or so clones, 75% to 90% seen once. Sequences were obtained from PBMCs or T cells enriched from blood (not recorded which). Source of these receptors: a woman in her thirties or forties with acute COVID-19.

The V call is TRBV18, the J call TRBJ1-2; 9 bases line up with TRBD1. Germline CDR1 and CDR2: KGHSH and LQKENI. The J segment lost 8 bases and the V segment lost 1 base, leaving 5 bases of the junction unmatched. The CDR3 runs to 14 residues. Here the CDR3 reads CASSPRDREYGYTF. In DNA, the CDR3 is TGTGCCAGCTCACCACGGGACAGGGAGTACGGCTACACCTTC.

V and J are TRBV5-6 and TRBJ2-7, with TRBD2 as a possible D gene (5 bases). Trimming shortened V by 4 bases and J by 9 bases, and 23 bases separated the two germline ends. This CDR3 has 15 amino acids. Germline V gives CDR1 SGHDT, CDR2 YYEEEE. In DNA, the CDR3 is TGTGCCAGCAGCCCTACCCCGGGGAACTCTTTTGTGCAGTACGTC. It is translated as CASSPTPGNSFVQYV.

The chain has TRBV7-2 and TRBJ1-1, with D perhaps matching TRBD1 (5 bases). V was trimmed by 5 bases and J by 4 bases, leaving 11 bases between them. The CDR3 spans 13 residues. Per germline, CDR1 SGHTA and CDR2 FQGNSA. The CDR3 spells CASSMGGSTEAFF. CDR3 DNA sequence: TGTGCCAGCAGCATGGGGGGGTCCACTGAAGCTTTCTTT.

CDR3 in DNA: TGTGCCAGCAGCGTAGACCGCGGGACCCAGTACTTC. It is translated as CASSVDRGTQYF. The chain couples TRBV9 to TRBJ2-5; D gene uncertain. This CDR3 has 12 amino acids. The germline V gene has CDR1 SGDLS and CDR2 YYNGEE. The V and J ends lost 0 bases and 7 bases respectively, with 7 bases between them. The entire variable domain, with the rest obtained from reference TRBV9 and TRBJ2-5, is as follows: DSGVTQTPKHLITATGQRVTLRCSPRSGDLSVYWYQQSLDQGLQFLIQYYNGEERAKGNILERFSAQQFPDLHSELNLSSLELGDSALYFCASSVDRGTQYFGPGTRLLVL.

The chain joins TRBV30 to TRBJ1-2; the D is unclear. CDR1 is GTSNPN, CDR2 SVGIG, per germline (reference sequence). The CDR3 is made up of 13 amino acids. Trimming cost V 2 bases and J 1 base, with 8 bases left between them. CDR3 residues: CAWSLADNYGYTF. CDR3 DNA: TGTGCCTGGAGTCTGGCGGATAACTATGGCTACACCTTC.

The chain recombines TRBV9 with TRBJ1-4; D is unclear. Between the trimmed V and J ends, which lost 2 bases and 5 bases, there was a span of 10 bases. Germline CDR1 SGDLS, CDR2 YYNGEE. The CDR3 contains 14 residues. The CDR3 reads CASSVSEENEKLFF. DNA of the CDR3: TGTGCCAGCAGCGTCAGTGAGGAGAATGAAAAACTGTTTTTT.

V is TRBV5-1 and J is TRBJ1-2; D call uncertain. V was pared by 4 bases and J by 6 bases, with 7 bases between. The germline V gene encodes CDR1 SGHRS and CDR2 YFSETQ. CDR3 length: 11 residues. The CDR3 DNA reads TGCGCCAGCAGCGCACGGGATGGCTACACCTTC. Amino acid sequence: CASSARDGYTF.

The CDR3 reads CASSHRRVGSTGELFF. In DNA form, the CDR3 reads TGCGCCAGCAGCCACCGAAGGGTGGGGAGCACCGGGGAGCTGTTTTTT. The genes are TRBV4-1 and TRBJ2-2; TRBD2 is a possible D gene (5 bases). The CDR3 is 16 amino acids. Trimming took 3 bases from V and 4 from J, leaving 15 bases between them. From germline, CDR1 is MGHRA and CDR2 YSYEKL.

V and J are TRBV9 and TRBJ2-2, with 7 nucleotides matching TRBD2. V lost 5 bases, J lost 5 bases, and 12 bases stayed unmatched. The CDR3 is 16 amino acids. Per germline, CDR1 SGDLS and CDR2 YYNGEE. The CDR3 region has the DNA TGTGCCAGCAGACAAAAGGGGACCGGGGGGACCGGGGAGCTGTTTTTT. Amino acid sequence: CASRQKGTGGTGELFF.

The rearrangement links TRBV29-1 to TRBJ1-1; tentatively, D is TRBD1 (5 bases). Germline V lookup: CDR1 SQVTM, CDR2 ANQGSEA. This CDR3 is 15 amino acids long. Trimming cost V 6 bases and J 4 bases, with 21 bases left between them. The CDR3 DNA reads TGCAGCGTAGCCTCGACGGCCCCCGGGGGCACTGAAGCTTTCTTT. Its translation is CSVASTAPGGTEAFF.

The chain joins TRBV2 to TRBJ2-1; possibly TRBD1 for D (6 bases). CDR3 length equals 14 residues. Germline V lookup: CDR1 SNHLY, CDR2 FYNNEI. Trimming pared 10 bases from V and 2 bases from J, leaving 15 bases between. CDR3: CAIKGQTPYNEQFF. CDR3 nucleotide sequence: TGTGCCATCAAAGGACAGACGCCCTACAATGAGCAGTTCTTC.

This chain connects TRBV28 to TRBJ1-6; a possible D gene is TRBD1 (6 bases). Deletions cut 6 bases from V and 18 bases from J, with 21 bases between. The CDR3 covers 13 residues. Germline V lookup: CDR1 MDHEN, CDR2 SYDVKM. The CDR3 bases are TGTGCCAGCAGCGAAGGGGGGGGCCACCGTCGCCACTTT. It is translated as CASSEGGGHRRHF.

For the CDR3, the DNA is TGTGCCAGCAGCAAGAGTCGACAGGGGGCGGCTGAAGCTTTCTTT. Translation: CASSKSRQGAAEAFF. The V call is TRBV5-4, the J call TRBJ1-1; 10 bases map to TRBD1. With 4 bases clipped from V and 6 bases from J, the junction kept 9 bases outside the gene matches. This CDR3 contains 15 residues. The germline CDR1 and CDR2 sequences are SGHNT and YYREEE (reference sequence).

The V call is TRBV5-6, the J call TRBJ2-2, with 14 bases fitting TRBD2. CDR1 is SGHDT and CDR2 is YYEEEE in the germline V gene. Trimming took 3 bases from V and 4 from J; bases not matched to a gene: 5. CDR3 length: 17 residues. The CDR3 spells CASSWGTSGGPTGELFF. The CDR3 DNA sequence: TGTGCCAGCAGCTGGGGGACTAGCGGGGGACCCACCGGGGAGCTGTTTTTT.

The chain has TRBV24-1 and TRBJ1-4, with 10 bases that match TRBD1. Per germline, CDR1 KGHDR and CDR2 SFDVKD. The trim removed 3 bases at V and 8 bases at J, leaving 8 bases unmatched. This CDR3 contains 16 residues. CDR3 nucleotide sequence: TGTGCCACCAGTGATCCGACAGGGGGCTACCCGGAAAAACTGTTTTTT. Translating gives CATSDPTGGYPEKLFF.

This clone appeared a single time. Other nucleotide sequences in the sample specify the same CDR3. The chain links TRBV24-1 to TRBJ1-1; the D gene is possibly TRBD1 (5 bases). Germline V gives CDR1 KGHDR, CDR2 SFDVKD. Trimming left V 2 bases short and J 7 bases short, with 7 bases between. The CDR3 loop spans 12 amino acids. This chain's CDR3 is CATSDWGSEAFF. Here the CDR3 DNA reads TGTGCCACCAGTGATTGGGGCAGTGAAGCTTTCTTT.

This chain joins TRBV10-3 and TRBJ1-1; possibly TRBD1 for D (6 bases). V lost 11 bases, J lost 1 base, and 14 bases lay in between. CDR3 size: 13 residues. From germline, CDR1 is ENHRY and CDR2 SYGVKD. The CDR3 DNA reads as TGTGCCGCAGAGGGACACACGAACACTGAAGCTTTCTTT. As protein: CAAEGHTNTEAFF.

V gene TRBV2 combines with J gene TRBJ2-2, with D perhaps matching TRBD2 (5 bases). Trimming took off 7 bases at V and 0 bases at J, with 9 bases between the two ends. The CDR3 is 14 amino acids. Germline CDR1 reads SNHLY; CDR2 reads FYNNEI. As DNA, the CDR3 is TGTGCCAGCAAGTCGGGGACGAACACCGGGGAGCTGTTTTTT. This gives the protein CASKSGTNTGELFF. Based on the CDR3 plus reference TRBV2 and TRBJ2-2, the full variable domain is EPEVTQTPSHQVTQMGQEVILRCVPISNHLYFYWYRQILGQKVEFLVSFYNNEISEKSEIFDDQFSVERPDGSNFTLKIRSTKLEDSAMYFCASKSGTNTGELFFGEGSRLTVL.

This clone has a single count. The chain carries TRBV11-2 and TRBJ1-1, with D maybe TRBD1 (6 bases). V gave up 1 base and J gave up 8 bases, with 11 bases separating them. Germline CDR1 and CDR2: SGHAT and FQNNGV. The CDR3 runs to 13 residues. CDR3 amino acids: CASSLGGRREAFF. The CDR3 nucleotides are TGTGCCAGCAGCTTAGGGGGGCGGAGAGAAGCTTTCTTT. The full variable domain, with the rest looked up from reference TRBV11-2 and TRBJ1-1, is EAGVAQSPRYKIIEKRQSVAFWCNPISGHATLYWYQQILGQGPKLLIQFQNNGVVDDSQLPKDRFSAERLKGVDSTLKIQPAKLEDSAVYLCASSLGGRREAFFGQGTRLTVV.

The chain combines TRBV19 with TRBJ2-7; weak D call: TRBD2 (5 bases). Germline CDR1 LNHDA, CDR2 SQIVND (reference sequence). Between the trimmed V and J ends, which lost 6 bases and 2 bases, there was a span of 11 bases. This CDR3 spans 13 amino acids. As DNA, the CDR3 is TGTGCCAGTAGCCCGGGATTCGCCTACGAGCAGTACTTC. Protein: CASSPGFAYEQYF.

The V gene is TRBV7-2, the J gene TRBJ2-1; a weak D match, TRBD2 (5 bases). Trimming took off 2 bases at V and 7 bases at J, with 18 bases between the two ends. CDR3 length: 16 residues. The germline CDR1 and CDR2 sequences are SGHTA and FQGNSA. Here the CDR3 DNA reads TGTGCCAGCAGCTTAATCCGAGTCTTCTCGGGGAATGAGCAGTTCTTC. It is translated as CASSLIRVFSGNEQFF.

The V call is TRBV12-3 or TRBV12-4, the J call TRBJ2-3, with D possibly being TRBD2 (5 bases). V lost 2 bases, J lost 3 bases, and 6 bases lay in between. This CDR3 is built from 13 residues. The CDR3 DNA follows: TGTGCCAGCAGTTTAACGGGGACAGATACGCAGTATTTT. Translation gives CASSLTGTDTQYF.

A single count supports this clone. The chain couples TRBV7-8 to TRBJ1-6; D uncertain. This CDR3 is 15 amino acids long. Between the trimmed V and J ends, which lost 1 base and 9 bases, there was a span of 13 bases. CDR1 SGHVS and CDR2 FQNEAQ come from the germline V gene. The CDR3: CASSLGAGSGSPLHF. The CDR3 DNA follows: TGTGCCAGCAGCTTAGGGGCGGGGTCCGGTTCACCCCTCCACTTT.

The rearrangement joins TRBV5-1 to TRBJ1-6; D is possibly TRBD1 (6 bases). CDR3 length: 15 residues. Per germline, CDR1 SGHRS and CDR2 YFSETQ. Trimming pared 0 bases from V and 6 bases from J, leaving 10 bases between. The CDR3 spells CASSLGTEPNSPLHF. In DNA, the CDR3 is TGCGCCAGCAGCTTGGGGACAGAGCCTAATTCACCCCTCCACTTT.

V is TRBV5-1 and J is TRBJ1-5; possibly TRBD1 for D (5 bases). Trimming left V 0 bases short and J 0 bases short, with 10 bases between. The CDR3 is 16 residues long. The germline CDR1 and CDR2 sequences are SGHRS and YFSETQ. The CDR3 region has the DNA TGCGCCAGCAGCTTGGCTCCCCAGGGTAGCAATCAGCCCCAGCATTTT. Amino acids: CASSLAPQGSNQPQHF. Supplemented by reference TRBV5-1 and TRBJ1-5, the full variable domain reads KAGVTQTPRYLIKTRGQQVTLSCSPISGHRSVSWYQQTPGQGLQFLFEYFSETQRNKGNFPGRFSGRQFSNSRSEMNVSTLELGDSALYLCASSLAPQGSNQPQHFGDGTRLSIL.

The chain links TRBV9 to TRBJ2-3; possible D gene TRBD2, 5 bases. CDR1 is SGDLS, CDR2 YYNGEE, per germline. This CDR3 spans 15 amino acids. V gave up 1 base and J gave up 5 bases, with 14 bases separating them. CDR3 nucleotide sequence: TGTGCCAGCAGCGTACTGGGGAGATTTCAAGATACGCAGTATTTT. Translation: CASSVLGRFQDTQYF.

This clone was counted a single time. The genes are TRBV5-4 and TRBJ2-5, with TRBD2 identical over 10 bases. V dropped 4 bases and J dropped 4; count of bases not matched to a gene: 7. Looked up from germline, CDR1 is SGHNT and CDR2 is YYREEE (reference sequence). The CDR3 is 15 residues long. The CDR3, as DNA: TGTGCCAGCAGCCCGCCGGCTAGCGGGGGAGAGACCCAGTACTTC. Its translation is CASSPPASGGETQYF. Based on the CDR3 plus reference TRBV5-4 and TRBJ2-5, the full variable domain is ETGVTQSPTHLIKTRGQQVTLRCSSQSGHNTVSWYQQALGQGPQFIFQYYREEENGRGNFPPRFSGLQFPNYSSELNVNALELDDSALYLCASSPPASGGETQYFGPGTRLLVL.

This sequence joins TRBV7-9 and TRBJ2-1; 7 bases fit TRBD1. The CDR3 spans 17 residues. J was trimmed by 1 base and V by 3 bases; bases with no gene match: 9. Per germline, CDR1 SEHNR and CDR2 FQNEAQ (reference sequence). CDR3 sequence: CASSLLTGVRSYNEQFF. CDR3 nucleotide sequence: TGTGCCAGCAGCTTGTTAACAGGGGTTAGGTCCTACAATGAGCAGTTCTTC.

The chain combines TRBV27 with TRBJ1-4; D possibly corresponds to TRBD1 (5 bases). Germline CDR1 and CDR2: MNHEY and SMNVEV (reference sequence). The CDR3 spans 13 residues. V lost 5 bases and J 8 bases, leaving 12 bases between the germline ends. CDR3 loop: CASSPGIREKLFF. The CDR3 nucleotides are TGTGCCAGCAGTCCAGGGATTAGGGAAAAACTGTTTTTT.